These 31 T cell receptor beta chains originate from one sample sequenced in a study of beta chain features in type 1 diabetes (dated by TCRdb to about 2018). On the study overall, not on this receptor specifically: In all four CD4+ subsets, TCRB CDR3 length was moderately but significantly shorter in type 1 diabetes patients.

These TCRs are of unknown antigen specificity. The library was prepared using the immunoSEQ multiplex PCR assay. All of the isolated RNA was reverse transcribed with the High Capacity cDNA Reverse Transcription Kit, so expressed TCRB transcripts were sequenced. This immuneACCESS table, as held by TCRdb, lists in-frame sequences with V and J called but not all clones. Of the missing ones, under half trace to an unresolved V gene in checked studies; the others have no known cause. The sample data list over 600,000 clones, and around 11% of these were observed just once. Roughly 0.11% of the sample belongs to the ten largest clones. The sequencing sample was made of naive CD4+ T cells from blood. The sample's cell subset or site, from its label and the paper: true naive CD4+ T cells. Receptors originate from a man aged 25-45 years with type 1 diabetes.

The chain employs TRBV6-5 and TRBJ2-3; the D call may be TRBD1 or TRBD2 (6 bases each). V lost 11 bases, J lost 3 bases, and 15 bases lay in between. The CDR3 runs 13 residues. Germline values: CDR1 MNHEY, CDR2 SVGAGI. The CDR3 here is CAARGAGTDTQYF. The CDR3 DNA reads TGTGCCGCTAGGGGGGCCGGTACAGATACGCAGTATTTT.

V usage is TRBV30 and J usage is TRBJ2-2; 9 bases line up with TRBD1. This CDR3 is built from 14 residues. The J segment lost 6 bases and the V segment lost 8 bases, leaving 10 bases of the junction unmatched. Germline-derived CDR1 and CDR2 are GTSNPN and SVGIG (reference sequence). As DNA, the CDR3 is TGTGCCGGTACCGGGACAGGGTGGGCCGGGGAGCTGTTTTTT. Translating it yields CAGTGTGWAGELFF.

The chain uses TRBV5-1 and TRBJ2-5, with D perhaps TRBD1 (6 bases). Germline-derived CDR1 and CDR2 are SGHRS and YFSETQ. V was cut by 4 bases and J by 4 bases, with 17 bases left in between. The CDR3 length is 15 residues. The CDR3 region has the DNA TGCGCCAGCAGCCGAGGGGGTGGGGCAGGAGAGACCCAGTACTTC. Its translation is CASSRGGGAGETQYF. The whole variable domain, remainder taken from reference TRBV5-1 and TRBJ2-5, is KAGVTQTPRYLIKTRGQQVTLSCSPISGHRSVSWYQQTPGQGLQFLFEYFSETQRNKGNFPGRFSGRQFSNSRSEMNVSTLELGDSALYLCASSRGGGAGETQYFGPGTRLLVL.

A few counts support this clone. The J gene is TRBJ1-4, the V gene TRBV14, with 8 bases that match TRBD1. The CDR3 totals 18 residues. J was trimmed by 7 bases and V by 0 bases; bases with no gene match: 13. Looked up from germline, CDR1 is SGHDN and CDR2 is FVKESK. For the CDR3, the DNA is TGTGCCAGCAGCCAAGATCCCGTCGTAGGACAGGGAGGTGAAAAACTGTTTTTT. Residues: CASSQDPVVGQGGEKLFF.

The rearrangement links TRBV4-3 to TRBJ1-2; unclear D gene. Trimming took off 2 bases at V and 8 bases at J, with 12 bases between the two ends. The CDR3 runs 13 residues. Per the germline V gene, CDR1 is LGHNA and CDR2 is YSLEER. The CDR3 DNA sequence: TGCGCCAGCAGCCAATATGGTGGAGTCGGCTACACCTTC. It yields the protein CASSQYGGVGYTF.

As regards this clone: Other DNA sequences from this sample encode an identical CDR3 as well. The chain combines TRBV4-3 with TRBJ2-7, with unresolved D. Germline V gives CDR1 LGHNA, CDR2 YSLEER. Trimming stripped 0 bases from V and 4 bases from J, with 7 bases between. The CDR3 is 13 residues long. The chain's CDR3 is CASSQDRYYEQYF. The DNA for the CDR3 is TGCGCCAGCAGCCAAGACAGATATTACGAGCAGTACTTC.

The gene calls are TRBV7-2 and TRBJ2-1; 9 nucleotides match TRBD2. V was clipped by 5 bases and J by 7 bases; unmatched bases: 6. CDR3 length equals 14 residues. Germline-derived CDR1 and CDR2 are SGHTA and FQGNSA. The DNA for the CDR3 is TGTGCCAGCAGCCCGGGACTAGCTCGGAATGAGCAGTTCTTC. Translated: CASSPGLARNEQFF. The whole variable domain, remainder taken from reference TRBV7-2 and TRBJ2-1, is GAGVSQSPSNKVTEKGKDVELRCDPISGHTALYWYRQSLGQGLEFLIYFQGNSAPDKSGLPSDRFSAERTGGSVSTLTIQRTQQEDSAVYLCASSPGLARNEQFFGPGTRLTVL.

A few counts support this clone. The chain carries TRBV30 and TRBJ1-3; 7 positions match TRBD1. Germline V lookup: CDR1 GTSNPN, CDR2 SVGIG (reference sequence). The CDR3 covers 16 residues. After removal of 3 bases from V and 5 bases from J, the junction contained 13 bases not matched to a gene. DNA for the CDR3: TGTGCCTGGAGGGGCACAGGGGCCTTTGACAGAAACACCATATATTTT. Protein: CAWRGTGAFDRNTIYF. Filled out from reference TRBV30 and TRBJ1-3, the complete variable domain reads SQTIHQWPATLVQPVGSPLSLECTVEGTSNPNLYWYRQAAGRGLQLLFYSVGIGQISSEVPQNLSASRPQDRQFILSSKKLLLSDSGFYLCAWRGTGAFDRNTIYFGEGSWLTVV.

This clone showed up just a few times. J is TRBJ1-2 and V is TRBV10-3; 7 nucleotides match TRBD1. Germline assignment: CDR1 ENHRY and CDR2 SYGVKD. The CDR3 loop spans 17 amino acids. With V trimmed by 8 bases and J by 2 bases, 17 bases remained unmatched. The CDR3 region is CAIPRTGSYPANYGYTF. In nucleotides, the CDR3 is TGTGCCATCCCCCGGACAGGCAGTTACCCTGCCAACTATGGCTACACCTTC.

The table lists this clone with a few counts. This chain links TRBV11-2 with TRBJ2-5; tentative D call: TRBD2 (5 bases). The CDR3 totals 12 residues. Germline V gene sequence: CDR1 SGHAT, CDR2 FQNNGV. V was clipped by 5 bases and J by 4 bases, with 8 bases between them. CDR3 region: CASSQRAETQYF. The CDR3 DNA reads as TGTGCCAGCAGCCAGAGGGCAGAGACCCAGTACTTC.

This clone appeared a few times. The V and J genes are TRBV7-9 and TRBJ1-2, with D unclear. The V gene lost 2 bases and the J gene lost 4 bases, with 17 bases spanning the gap. The CDR3 runs 16 residues. The germline V gene encodes CDR1 SEHNR and CDR2 FQNEAQ (reference sequence). Here the CDR3 DNA reads TGTGCCAGCAGCTTAAGGTGGGGAGATTCAGGCTATGGCTACACCTTC. Protein: CASSLRWGDSGYGYTF. The complete variable domain, with remaining parts taken from reference TRBV7-9 and TRBJ1-2, reads DTGVSQNPRHKITKRGQNVTFRCDPISEHNRLYWYRQTLGQGPEFLTYFQNEAQLEKSRLLSDRFSAERPKGSFSTLEIQRTEQGDSAMYLCASSLRWGDSGYGYTFGSGTRLTVV.

The chain carries TRBV5-1 and TRBJ2-5; possible D gene TRBD1, 5 bases. The CDR3 runs 16 residues. Looked up from germline, CDR1 is SGHRS and CDR2 is YFSETQ. V gave up 0 bases and J gave up 4 bases, with 16 bases separating them. DNA of the CDR3: TGCGCCAGCAGCTTGGTTTTGGACAACCGAGGAGAGACCCAGTACTTC. This encodes CASSLVLDNRGETQYF.

This clone has more than one count but fewer than ten. J is TRBJ1-1 and V is TRBV7-2; D is uncertain. Trimming shortened V by 0 bases and J by 6 bases, and 14 bases separated the two germline ends. This CDR3 is 15 amino acids long. CDR1 is SGHTA, CDR2 FQGNSA, per germline. Written as DNA, the CDR3 is TGTGCCAGCAGCTTAGCGCATCATGACTGGGCTGAAGCTTTCTTT. It encodes CASSLAHHDWAEAFF.

In its sample, this clone was seen a few times. V usage is TRBV28 and J usage is TRBJ2-1; D gene ambiguous. The germline gives CDR1 MDHEN, CDR2 SYDVKM. The CDR3 contains 14 residues. V was clipped by 3 bases and J by 10 bases, with 16 bases between them. The CDR3 bases are TGTGCCAGCAGTTTCAGTCGTCCGGTCCGCGAGCAGTTCTTC. It translates to CASSFSRPVREQFF.

This clone showed up just a few times. The chain has TRBV19 and TRBJ1-2; D call uncertain. There are 13 residues in the CDR3. Trimming removed 6 bases at V and 4 bases at J, with 12 bases between. The germline CDR1 and CDR2 sequences are LNHDA and SQIVND (reference sequence). The CDR3 DNA reads as TGTGCCAGTAGCCCAGACGGGCGCTATGGCTACACCTTC. It yields the protein CASSPDGRYGYTF.

Only a few counts were recorded for this clone. The V and J genes are TRBV6-5 and TRBJ2-7, with 7 bases fitting TRBD1. V gave up 5 bases and J gave up 0 bases; unmatched junction bases: 4. The CDR3 is 14 amino acids. CDR1 MNHEY and CDR2 SVGAGI come from the germline V gene. The CDR3 region is CASSARDSSYEQYF. CDR3 DNA sequence: TGTGCCAGCAGTGCCCGGGACAGCTCCTACGAGCAGTACTTC.

The V call is TRBV7-2, the J call TRBJ2-5; D might be TRBD1 (6 bases). The length of the CDR3 is 16 residues. V dropped 2 bases and J dropped 5 bases, with 18 bases sitting between them. The germline V gene has CDR1 SGHTA and CDR2 FQGNSA. The CDR3, as DNA: TGTGCCAGCAGCTTAAGTGGGGAGACAGGTCGGGAGACCCAGTACTTC. Translated: CASSLSGETGRETQYF. The full variable domain, rest sourced from reference TRBV7-2 and TRBJ2-5, is GAGVSQSPSNKVTEKGKDVELRCDPISGHTALYWYRQSLGQGLEFLIYFQGNSAPDKSGLPSDRFSAERTGGSVSTLTIQRTQQEDSAVYLCASSLSGETGRETQYFGPGTRLLVL.

This clone has just a few counts. The V gene is TRBV29-1, the J gene TRBJ1-1; D gene uncertain. Germline assignment: CDR1 SQVTM and CDR2 ANQGSEA. CDR3 length: 13 residues. The germline V and J ends were trimmed by 4 bases and 4 bases, with 13 bases remaining between them. The CDR3 protein is CSVGPEGGTEAFF. DNA for the CDR3: TGCAGCGTTGGTCCTGAAGGTGGCACTGAAGCTTTCTTT. The whole variable domain, remainder taken from reference TRBV29-1 and TRBJ1-1, is SAVISQKPSRDICQRGTSLTIQCQVDSQVTMMFWYRQQPGQSLTLIATANQGSEATYESGFVIDKFPISRPNLTFSTLTVSNMSPEDSSIYLCSVGPEGGTEAFFGQGTRLTVV.

The chain is built from TRBV7-3 and TRBJ2-2; unclear D gene. The germline V and J ends were trimmed by 3 bases and 0 bases, with 11 bases remaining between them. Germline V CDR1 and CDR2: SGHTA, FQGTGA. This CDR3 is 16 amino acids long. CDR3 protein: CASSFRYRSNTGELFF. CDR3 DNA: TGTGCCAGCAGCTTCCGCTATAGGTCGAACACCGGGGAGCTGTTTTTT.

This clone was seen more than once but under ten times. The genes are TRBV27 and TRBJ1-1, with D possibly matching TRBD1 (5 bases). The CDR3 spans 15 residues. Trimming stripped 8 bases from V and 0 bases from J, with 16 bases between. The germline gives CDR1 MNHEY, CDR2 SMNVEV (reference sequence). The CDR3 here is CASRRDGRMNTEAFF. The CDR3 DNA is TGTGCCAGCCGGAGGGACGGACGAATGAACACTGAAGCTTTCTTT.

This chain uses TRBV7-9 with TRBJ2-2; possible D gene TRBD2, 5 bases. Germline assignment: CDR1 SEHNR and CDR2 FQNEAQ (reference sequence). This CDR3 is 16 amino acids long. The germline V and J ends were trimmed by 8 bases and 8 bases, with 24 bases remaining between them. This CDR3 reads CASPSREPSIPGELFF. The CDR3 nucleotides read TGTGCCAGCCCCTCGAGGGAGCCCTCCATACCGGGGGAGCTGTTTTTT.

In the case of this clone: This sample includes further DNA sequences coding for the same CDR3. The chain employs TRBV19 and TRBJ1-5; a weak D match, TRBD1 (6 bases). Trimming cost V 6 bases and J 5 bases, with 8 bases left between them. CDR1 and CDR2 from the germline V gene are LNHDA and SQIVND (reference sequence). CDR3 length: 12 residues. The CDR3 DNA reads TGTGCCAGTAGACAGGGCGATCAGCCCCAGCATTTT. The encoded protein is CASRQGDQPQHF.

CDR3 DNA: TGTGCCAGCAGCCCCCGGGGTCTGGCGAACACCGGGGAGCTGTTTTTT. It is translated as CASSPRGLANTGELFF. The chain joins TRBV14 to TRBJ2-2; D is perhaps TRBD2 (5 bases). Germline V gene data show CDR1 as SGHDN and CDR2 as FVKESK. The V gene lost 4 bases and the J gene lost 0 bases, with 12 bases spanning the gap. This CDR3 has 16 amino acids.

This chain connects TRBV4-2 to TRBJ1-2; TRBD1 is a possible D gene (5 bases). V lost 6 bases and J lost 8, with 13 bases in between. There are 12 residues in the CDR3. CDR1 and CDR2 (germline): LGHNA, YNFKEQ. In DNA form, the CDR3 reads TGTGCCAGCAGGCCCGAAGACAGCGGCTACACCTTC. Its protein is CASRPEDSGYTF.

V gene TRBV7-8 combines with J gene TRBJ1-1; D might be TRBD1 (5 bases). V dropped 5 bases and J dropped 3 bases, with 13 bases sitting between them. CDR1 is SGHVS and CDR2 is FQNEAQ in the germline V gene. The CDR3 loop spans 14 amino acids. The CDR3 DNA is TGTGCCAGCAGCCTCGGAGGCAGGGACACTGAAGCTTTCTTT. Protein sequence: CASSLGGRDTEAFF.

This clone has a handful of counts. CDR3 sequence: CASNLGTGRNTIYF. DNA for the CDR3: TGTGCCAGCAACCTAGGGACAGGGAGAAACACCATATATTTT. The rearrangement joins TRBV28 to TRBJ1-3, with 9 bases identical to TRBD1. The CDR3 is 14 residues long. In germline, CDR1 is MDHEN, CDR2 SYDVKM. The V and J ends lost 7 bases and 5 bases, in that order; junction bases with no gene match: 6. Supplemented by reference TRBV28 and TRBJ1-3, the full variable domain reads DVKVTQSSRYLVKRTGEKVFLECVQDMDHENMFWYRQDPGLGLRLIYFSYDVKMKEKGDIPEGYSVSREKKERFSLILESASTNQTSMYLCASNLGTGRNTIYFGEGSWLTVV.

This clone was observed a handful of times. The CDR3 region is CASSLVGGEVNQPQHF. In DNA form, the CDR3 reads TGTGCCAGCAGCTTAGTGGGGGGAGAGGTCAATCAGCCCCAGCATTTT. V gene TRBV7-8 combines with J gene TRBJ1-5, with a tentative D call TRBD1 (5 bases). Germline assignment: CDR1 SGHVS and CDR2 FQNEAQ. Trimming stripped 1 base from V and 3 bases from J, with 13 bases between. The CDR3 covers 16 residues. The variable domain in full, completed from reference TRBV7-8 and TRBJ1-5, reads GAGVSQSPRYKVAKRGQDVALRCDPISGHVSLFWYQQALGQGPEFLTYFQNEAQLDKSGLPSDRFFAERPEGSVSTLKIQRTQQEDSAVYLCASSLVGGEVNQPQHFGDGTRLSIL.

Ten or more counts support this clone. The CDR3 protein is CASNQPQHF. CDR3 sequence (DNA): TGTGCCAGCAATCAGCCCCAGCATTTT. The chain carries TRBV28 and TRBJ1-5; D not resolved. Germline CDR1 MDHEN, CDR2 SYDVKM. CDR3 size: 9 residues. V was cut by 7 bases and J by 5 bases, with 0 bases left in between. Combining the CDR3 with reference TRBV28 and TRBJ1-5 gives the whole variable domain DVKVTQSSRYLVKRTGEKVFLECVQDMDHENMFWYRQDPGLGLRLIYFSYDVKMKEKGDIPEGYSVSREKKERFSLILESASTNQTSMYLCASNQPQHFGDGTRLSIL.

This clone has ten or more counts. The chain uses TRBV7-7 and TRBJ2-6; D call uncertain. V was trimmed by 5 bases and J by 0 bases, leaving 8 bases between them. The CDR3 covers 15 residues. Germline CDR1 is SSHAT and CDR2 is FNYEAQ (reference sequence). The CDR3 DNA sequence: TGTGCCAGCAGCCCTTACTCCTCTGGGGCCAACGTCCTGACTTTC. It specifies CASSPYSSGANVLTF.

The genes are TRBV7-2 and TRBJ2-5; D is unresolved. CDR3 size: 14 residues. CDR1 and CDR2 (germline): SGHTA, FQGNSA. V lost 1 base and J lost 5, with 11 bases in between. For the CDR3, the DNA is TGTGCCAGCAGCTTAGTCGGGTATGAGGAGACCCAGTACTTC. Its protein product is CASSLVGYEETQYF.

The chain is built from TRBV9 and TRBJ2-7; perhaps TRBD1 as D (5 bases). Germline V gene data show CDR1 as SGDLS and CDR2 as YYNGEE. The V gene lost 4 bases and the J gene lost 1 base, with 12 bases spanning the gap. The CDR3 sequence is 14 residues long. This chain's CDR3 is CASSPLDSSYEQYF. For the CDR3, the DNA is TGTGCCAGCAGCCCACTCGACAGTTCCTACGAGCAGTACTTC.